These T cell receptor beta chains were read from a single sample in a study of blood T cell repertoires in COVID-19. Some clones are missing from TCRdb's copy, which holds only in-frame ones; the method was immunoSEQ multiplex PCR. The table includes around 480,000 clones, roughly 90% detected once. The specimen sequenced was PBMCs or T cells enriched from blood (not recorded which). These TCRs come from a woman aged 18 to 35 who had recovered from COVID-19. Both conserved end residues are part of each CDR3. The D gene is left open where the match is weak. Size is stated for part of the rows, as once, few or many counts, or as a class when the clone is expanded.

TRBJ2-5	TRBV11-2	-	-	TGTGCCAGCAGCTTATCGGGAGTAGAGACCCAGTACTTC	CASSLSGVETQYF
TRBJ1-5	TRBV18	once	TRBD1	TGTGCCAGCTCCGCCGGACAGGGCAGCAATCAGCCCCAGCATTTT	CASSAGQGSNQPQHF
TRBJ1-2	TRBV6-2/TRBV6-3	-	-	TGTGCCAGCAGTTCCGCGGGACCCCGGGGTGCCTACACCTTC	CASSSAGPRGAYTF
TRBJ2-2	TRBV2	-	TRBD2	TGTGCCAGCAGAAGACTAGCGGGGAAAAACACCGGGGAGCTGTTTTTT	CASRRLAGKNTGELFF
TRBJ2-7	TRBV27	-	TRBD1	TGTGCCAGCAGGGACAGGGGGCAGGGGGAGCAGTACTTC	CASRDRGQGEQYF
TRBJ1-1	TRBV9	-	-	TGTGCCAGCAGCGTAGATACGGGAGGAGCTTTCTTT	CASSVDTGGAFF
TRBJ2-7	TRBV7-2	-	TRBD2	TGTGCCAGCAGCGGGGGACTAGCCAACGAGCAGTACTTC	CASSGGLANEQYF
TRBJ1-3	TRBV2	-	TRBD1	TGTGCCAGCAGGAGGACAGGGGAAGGAAACACCATATATTTT	CASRRTGEGNTIYF
TRBJ1-1	TRBV4-1	-	TRBD1	TGCGCCAGCAGCTCAGGGGGCGCGAGGACTGAAGCTTTCTTT	CASSSGGARTEAFF
TRBJ1-5	TRBV28	-	-	TGTGCCAGCAGTTTATCCGGGTCCCTTAGCAATCAGCCCCAGCATTTT	CASSLSGSLSNQPQHF
TRBJ1-3	TRBV11-2	-	-	TGTGCCAGCAGCTTCTCAGGGGCCTCTGGAAACACCATATATTTT	CASSFSGASGNTIYF
TRBJ2-1	TRBV7-2	-	-	TGTGCCAGCAGCCCCCGAGAGCTTTACAATGAGCAGTTCTTC	CASSPRELYNEQFF
TRBJ1-1	TRBV3-1/TRBV3-2	-	TRBD1	TGTGCCAGCAGCCAAGGAACGGACAGGGACGGGCCTGAAGCTTTCTTT	CASSQGTDRDGPEAFF
TRBJ2-1	TRBV7-7	-	-	TGTGCCAGCAGCCTGGGACTTCCAAGTGACAATGAGCAGTTCTTC	CASSLGLPSDNEQFF
TRBJ2-1	TRBV27	-	TRBD1	TGTGCCAGCTGGCAAGGGACAGGGAGGAAAGGCGATGAGCAGTTCTTC	CASWQGTGRKGDEQFF
TRBJ1-2	TRBV7-8	-	-	TGTGCCAGCAAAAGAGGCGCTAACTATGGCTACACCTTC	CASKRGANYGYTF
TRBJ1-6	TRBV6-6	once	TRBD1	TGTGCCAGCAGTCGATTACCGTGGGACAGACTTATAAGCTCCTATAATTCACCCCTCCACTTT	CASSRLPWDRLISSYNSPLHF
TRBJ1-1	TRBV19	-	-	TGTGCCAGTAGTCTCGGACGAGGACGGGGAGCTTTCTTT	CASSLGRGRGAFF
TRBJ1-2	TRBV24-1	-	TRBD1	TGTGCCACCAGTGACGCTGGGACAGGGCCTCTCTATGGCTACACCTTC	CATSDAGTGPLYGYTF
TRBJ2-3	TRBV11-2	-	TRBD1	TGTGCCAGCAGCTTTGGGACAGGAGTTGCAGATACGCAGTATTTT	CASSFGTGVADTQYF